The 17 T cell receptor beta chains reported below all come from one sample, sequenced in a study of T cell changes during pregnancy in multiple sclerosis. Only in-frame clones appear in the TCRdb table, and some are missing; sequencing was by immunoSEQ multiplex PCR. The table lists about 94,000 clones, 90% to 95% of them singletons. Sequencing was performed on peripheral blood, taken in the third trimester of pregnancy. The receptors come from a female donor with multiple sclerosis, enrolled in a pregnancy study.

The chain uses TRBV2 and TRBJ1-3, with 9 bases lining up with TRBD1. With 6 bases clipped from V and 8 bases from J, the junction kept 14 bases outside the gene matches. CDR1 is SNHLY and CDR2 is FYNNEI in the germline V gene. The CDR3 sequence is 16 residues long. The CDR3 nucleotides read TGTGCCAGCAGCGAGCTCGAGGACAGGGGTCTAGACACCATATATTTT. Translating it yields CASSELEDRGLDTIYF.

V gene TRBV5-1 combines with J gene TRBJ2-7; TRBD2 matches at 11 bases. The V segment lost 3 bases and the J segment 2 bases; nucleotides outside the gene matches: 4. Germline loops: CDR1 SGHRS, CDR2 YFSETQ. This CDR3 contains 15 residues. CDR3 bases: TGCGCCAGCAGCTCTGTAGCGGGAGGGACCTACGAGCAGTACTTC. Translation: CASSSVAGGTYEQYF.

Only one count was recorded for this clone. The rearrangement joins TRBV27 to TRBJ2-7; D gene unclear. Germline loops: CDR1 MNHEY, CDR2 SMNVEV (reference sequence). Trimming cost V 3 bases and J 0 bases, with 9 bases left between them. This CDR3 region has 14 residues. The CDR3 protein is CASSFRTSSYEQYF. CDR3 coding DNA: TGTGCCAGCAGTTTCCGCACAAGCTCCTACGAGCAGTACTTC.

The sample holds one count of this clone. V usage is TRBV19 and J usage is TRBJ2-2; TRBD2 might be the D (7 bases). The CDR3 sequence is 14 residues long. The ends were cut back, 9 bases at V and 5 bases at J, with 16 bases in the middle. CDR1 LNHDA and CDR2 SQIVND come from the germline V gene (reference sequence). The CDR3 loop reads CASRSGEGTGELFF. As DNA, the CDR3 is TGTGCCAGCCGCTCAGGGGAGGGAACCGGGGAGCTGTTTTTT.

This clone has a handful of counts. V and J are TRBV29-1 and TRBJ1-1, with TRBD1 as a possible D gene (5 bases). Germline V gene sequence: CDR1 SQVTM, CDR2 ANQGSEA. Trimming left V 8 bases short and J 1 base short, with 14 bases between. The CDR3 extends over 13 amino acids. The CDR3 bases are TGCAGCCCCGTCATGGGGCCGAACACTGAAGCTTTCTTT. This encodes CSPVMGPNTEAFF.

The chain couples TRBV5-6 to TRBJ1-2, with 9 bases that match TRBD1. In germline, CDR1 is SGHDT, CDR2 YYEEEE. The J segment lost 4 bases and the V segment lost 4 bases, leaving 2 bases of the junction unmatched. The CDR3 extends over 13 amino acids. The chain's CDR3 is CASSPGQGYGYTF. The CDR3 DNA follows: TGTGCCAGCAGCCCGGGACAGGGCTATGGCTACACCTTC.

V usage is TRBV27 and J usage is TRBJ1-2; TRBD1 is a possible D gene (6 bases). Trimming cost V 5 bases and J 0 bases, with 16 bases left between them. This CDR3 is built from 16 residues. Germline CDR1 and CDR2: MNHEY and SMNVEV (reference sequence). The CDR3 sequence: CASSQGHPLPNYGYTF. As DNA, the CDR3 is TGTGCCAGCAGTCAGGGACACCCTCTACCTAACTATGGCTACACCTTC.

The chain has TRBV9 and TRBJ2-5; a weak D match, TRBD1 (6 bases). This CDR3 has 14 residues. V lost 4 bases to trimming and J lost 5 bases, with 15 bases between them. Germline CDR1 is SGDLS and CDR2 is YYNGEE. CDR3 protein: CASSPTMGAETQYF. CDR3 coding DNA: TGTGCCAGCAGCCCCACAATGGGGGCTGAGACCCAGTACTTC.

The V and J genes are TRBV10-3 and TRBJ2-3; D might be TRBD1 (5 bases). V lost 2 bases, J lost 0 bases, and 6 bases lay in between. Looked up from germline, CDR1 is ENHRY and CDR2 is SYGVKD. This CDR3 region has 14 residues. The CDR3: CAISEAGSTDTQYF. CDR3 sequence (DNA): TGTGCCATCAGTGAGGCAGGGAGCACAGATACGCAGTATTTT.

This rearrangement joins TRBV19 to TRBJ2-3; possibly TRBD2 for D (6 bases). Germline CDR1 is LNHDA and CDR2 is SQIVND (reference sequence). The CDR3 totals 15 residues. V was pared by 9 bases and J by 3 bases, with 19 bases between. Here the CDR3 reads CASTRGAGSTDTQYF. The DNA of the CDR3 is TGTGCCAGCACCCGAGGGGCGGGATCGACAGATACGCAGTATTTT.

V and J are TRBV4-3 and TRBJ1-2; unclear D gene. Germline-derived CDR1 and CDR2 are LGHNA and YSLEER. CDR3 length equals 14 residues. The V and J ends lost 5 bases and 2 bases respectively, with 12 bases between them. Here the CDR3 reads CASSGEVGNYGYTF. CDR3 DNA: TGCGCCAGCAGCGGGGAGGTGGGGAACTATGGCTACACCTTC.

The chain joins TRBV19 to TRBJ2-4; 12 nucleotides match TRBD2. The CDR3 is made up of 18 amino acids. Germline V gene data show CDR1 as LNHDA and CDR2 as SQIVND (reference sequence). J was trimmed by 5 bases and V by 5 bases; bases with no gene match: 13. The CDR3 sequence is CASSWIGLAGTRENIQYF. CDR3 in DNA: TGTGCCAGTAGTTGGATCGGACTAGCGGGGACGAGAGAAAACATTCAGTACTTC.

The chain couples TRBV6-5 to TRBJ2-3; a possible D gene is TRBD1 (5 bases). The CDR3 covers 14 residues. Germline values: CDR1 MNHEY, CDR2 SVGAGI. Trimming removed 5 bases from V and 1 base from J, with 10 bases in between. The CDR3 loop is CASSRQYGTDTQYF. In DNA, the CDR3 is TGTGCCAGCAGTAGACAGTACGGCACAGATACGCAGTATTTT.

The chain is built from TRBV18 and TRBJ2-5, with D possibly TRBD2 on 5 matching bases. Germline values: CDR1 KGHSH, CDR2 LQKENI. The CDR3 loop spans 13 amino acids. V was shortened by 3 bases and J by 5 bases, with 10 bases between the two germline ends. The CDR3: CASSPRAGETQYF. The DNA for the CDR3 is TGTGCCAGCTCACCGAGGGCTGGGGAGACCCAGTACTTC.

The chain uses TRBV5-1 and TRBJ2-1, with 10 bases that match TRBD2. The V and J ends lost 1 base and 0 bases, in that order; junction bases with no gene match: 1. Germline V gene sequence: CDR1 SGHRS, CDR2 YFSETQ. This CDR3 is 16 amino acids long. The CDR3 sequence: CASSLPSGSSYNEQFF. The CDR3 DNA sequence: TGCGCCAGCAGCTTGCCTAGCGGGAGCTCCTACAATGAGCAGTTCTTC.

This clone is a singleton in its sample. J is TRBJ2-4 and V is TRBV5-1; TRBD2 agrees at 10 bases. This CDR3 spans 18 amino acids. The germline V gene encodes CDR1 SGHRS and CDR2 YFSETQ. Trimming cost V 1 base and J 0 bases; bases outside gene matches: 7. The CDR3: CASSLSLAGAGAKNIQYF. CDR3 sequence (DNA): TGCGCCAGCAGCTTGTCCCTAGCGGGAGCTGGAGCCAAAAACATTCAGTACTTC. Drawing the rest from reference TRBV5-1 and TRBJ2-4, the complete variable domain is KAGVTQTPRYLIKTRGQQVTLSCSPISGHRSVSWYQQTPGQGLQFLFEYFSETQRNKGNFPGRFSGRQFSNSRSEMNVSTLELGDSALYLCASSLSLAGAGAKNIQYFGAGTRLSVL.

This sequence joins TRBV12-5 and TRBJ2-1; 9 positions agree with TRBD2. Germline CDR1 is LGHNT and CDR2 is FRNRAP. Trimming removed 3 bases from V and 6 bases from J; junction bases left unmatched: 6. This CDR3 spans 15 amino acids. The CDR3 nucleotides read TGTGCTAGTGGTTTTGGCGGCGGGAGGGCCAATGAGCAGTTCTTC. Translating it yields CASGFGGGRANEQFF.